This passage covers 28 T cell receptor beta chains from one sample sequenced in a study of prognosis after radiotherapy for stage I lung cancer. Multiplex PCR in two rounds served to amplify TCR beta CDR3 from genomic DNA. Primers specific to each TRBV and TRBJ gene were used in first-round PCR. TCRdb reprocessed the multiplex PCR reads with MiXCR, giving one entry per CDR3 protein. The sample records tens of thousands of distinct CDR3 sequences, approximately 25% being singletons. This specimen was PBMCs, taken before or after stereotactic body radiation therapy (not recorded which). The receptors shown here come from a donor over 45 with non-small cell lung cancer.

The table lists this clonotype with many counts. V usage is TRBV10-2 and J usage is TRBJ1-5; D uncertain. CDR1 and CDR2 from the germline V gene are WSHSY and SAAADI. CDR3 size: 15 residues. V lost 0 bases, J lost 9 bases, and 15 bases lay in between. The CDR3 nucleotides are TGCGCCAGCAGTGAGTCGATGGCAGGCCCTAGGCCCCAGCATTTT. Translating gives CASSESMAGPRPQHF.

This clonotype was observed many times. This sequence joins TRBV12-3 or TRBV12-4 and TRBJ2-7; a weak D match, TRBD2 (5 bases). Trimming took 5 bases from V and 1 from J, leaving 15 bases between them. The CDR3 loop spans 15 amino acids. Written as DNA, the CDR3 is TGTGCCAGCAGTCCCAGGCGGGTGGGGTCCTACGAGCAGTACTTC. Translating gives CASSPRRVGSYEQYF.

This clonotype showed up many times. V usage is TRBV6-2 or TRBV6-3 and J usage is TRBJ2-2, with D maybe TRBD2 (6 bases). The V gene lost 4 bases and the J gene lost 6 bases, with 12 bases spanning the gap. This CDR3 spans 14 amino acids. Germline loops: CDR1 MNHEY, CDR2 SVGEGT. The CDR3 protein is CASSFAEGAGELFF. The CDR3 coding sequence is TGTGCCAGCAGTTTCGCGGAGGGCGCCGGGGAGCTGTTTTTT.

This clonotype was counted many times. V gene TRBV7-9 combines with J gene TRBJ1-1, with D hard to call. V lost 2 bases and J lost 6, with 10 bases in between. Germline V lookup: CDR1 SEHNR, CDR2 FQNEAQ (reference sequence). The CDR3 contains 13 residues. The CDR3: CASSLTESSEAFF. DNA of the CDR3: TGTGCCAGCAGCTTAACAGAAAGCTCTGAAGCTTTCTTT.

About this clonotype itself: A much more abundant neighbour one base away suggests this may be a read error. The rearrangement uses TRBV14 and TRBJ2-5, with D uncertain. The CDR3 sequence is 11 residues long. Per the germline V gene, CDR1 is SGHDN and CDR2 is FVKESK. The chain's CDR3 is CTSSHRETQYF. CDR3 bases: TGTACCAGCAGCCACCGTGAGACCCAGTACTTC.

This clonotype was counted many times. This rearrangement joins TRBV18 to TRBJ2-5, with D maybe TRBD2 (5 bases). CDR3 length: 15 amino acids. Germline assignment: CDR1 KGHSH and CDR2 LQKENI. V lost 3 bases to trimming and J lost 3 bases, with 14 bases between them. The CDR3 DNA reads as TGTGCCAGCTCACCCGGCCGACGGGATAAAGAGACCCAGTACTTC. As protein: CASSPGRRDKETQYF.

Points on this clonotype: A read error is possible here, since a much larger clone lies one base away. The chain couples TRBV29-1 to TRBJ1-5; TRBD1 might be the D (6 bases). The V gene lost 5 bases and the J gene lost 5 bases, with 13 bases spanning the gap. Germline CDR1 reads SQVTM; CDR2 reads ANQGSEA. This CDR3 spans 13 amino acids. This chain's CDR3 is CSVSDSGDQPQHF. The CDR3 bases are TGCAGCGTTTCGGACAGTGGAGATCAGCCCCAGCATTTT.

This clonotype was seen at least ten times. CDR3 loop: CASSQDLQGQGSNYGYTF. The CDR3, as DNA: TGTGCCAGCAGCCAAGATCTCCAGGGACAGGGATCCAACTATGGCTACACCTTC. The V and J genes are TRBV4-2 and TRBJ1-2; 9 bases agree with TRBD1. Losses at the gene ends were 0 bases for V and 2 bases for J; bases not matched to a gene: 10. Germline V gene data show CDR1 as LGHNA and CDR2 as YNFKEQ. The CDR3 is 18 residues long.

This clonotype occurred many times. The chain joins TRBV7-2 to TRBJ1-5, with 11 bases that match TRBD1. CDR3 length: 14 residues. Trimming at V came to 5 bases and at J to 6 bases, leaving 3 bases not matched to a gene. Germline V lookup: CDR1 SGHTA, CDR2 FQGNSA. CDR3: CASSPGTGGQPQHF. The CDR3 DNA follows: TGTGCCAGCAGCCCCGGGACAGGGGGTCAGCCCCAGCATTTT.

This chain links TRBV5-4 with TRBJ2-5; D is perhaps TRBD1 or TRBD2 (5 bases each). This CDR3 is 14 amino acids long. Trimming cost V 5 bases and J 1 base, with 12 bases left between them. Germline V gene lookup returns CDR1 SGHNT and CDR2 YYREEE (reference sequence). The CDR3 nucleotides are TGTGCCAGCAGAAACGCTGGGGGCCAAGAGACCCAGTACTTC. Amino acids: CASRNAGGQETQYF.

This clonotype was picked up many times. This chain links TRBV6-1 with TRBJ2-7, with 10 bases fitting TRBD1. The CDR3 extends over 16 amino acids. V lost 5 bases and J lost 5; bases outside the gene matches: 12. Germline lookup yields CDR1 MNHNS and CDR2 SASEGT. The CDR3 sequence is CASSHKTGTGVHEQYF. As DNA, the CDR3 is TGTGCCAGCAGTCACAAAACCGGGACAGGGGTCCACGAGCAGTACTTC.

The chain employs TRBV5-1 and TRBJ2-2; D gene unclear. This CDR3 has 13 residues. The V end lost 5 bases, the J end lost 11 bases, and 16 bases lay between the germline ends. Germline V lookup: CDR1 SGHRS, CDR2 YFSETQ. CDR3 in amino acids: CASRDGNTCELFF. The CDR3 nucleotides are TGCGCCAGCAGGGACGGCAACACCTGTGAGCTGTTTTTT. The whole variable domain, remainder taken from reference TRBV5-1 and TRBJ2-2, is KAGVTQTPRYLIKTRGQQVTLSCSPISGHRSVSWYQQTPGQGLQFLFEYFSETQRNKGNFPGRFSGRQFSNSRSEMNVSTLELGDSALYLCASRDGNTCELFFGEGSRLTVL.

As regards this clonotype: A read error likely explains this, since a far larger clone differs by one base. This chain joins TRBV7-2 and TRBJ1-2; D gene uncertain. The V gene lost 5 bases and the J gene lost 1 base, with 17 bases spanning the gap. CDR3 length: 16 amino acids. Per the germline V gene, CDR1 is SGHTA and CDR2 is FQGNSA. CDR3 region: CASSRGRYMLNYGYTF. CDR3 coding DNA: TGTGCCAGCAGCCGAGGGCGGTACATGCTTAACTATGGCTACACCTTC. Based on the CDR3 plus reference TRBV7-2 and TRBJ1-2, the full variable domain is GAGVSQSPSNKVTEKGKDVELRCDPISGHTALYWYRQSLGQGLEFLIYFQGNSAPDKSGLPSDRFSAERTGGSVSTLTIQRTQQEDSAVYLCASSRGRYMLNYGYTFGSGTRLTVV.

This clonotype was observed at least ten times. This chain joins TRBV7-3 and TRBJ2-5; TRBD2 aligns across 7 bases. V shed 2 bases, J shed 2 bases, and the junction held 11 bases outside the gene matches. Per germline, CDR1 SGHTA and CDR2 FQGTGA. This CDR3 has 17 residues. CDR3 amino acids: CASSLSGRARKQETQYF. The CDR3 DNA follows: TGTGCCAGCAGCTTATCTGGGAGGGCCAGGAAACAAGAGACCCAGTACTTC. Looking up the rest from reference TRBV7-3 and TRBJ2-5 gives the full variable domain: GAGVSQTPSNKVTEKGKYVELRCDPISGHTALYWYRQSLGQGPEFLIYFQGTGAADDSGLPNDRFFAVRPEGSVSTLKIQRTERGDSAVYLCASSLSGRARKQETQYFGPGTRLLVL.

This clonotype was recorded at least ten times. The genes are TRBV20-1 and TRBJ2-2; D is possibly TRBD2 (7 bases). CDR3 size: 14 residues. CDR1 and CDR2 from the germline V gene are DFQATT and SNEGSKA (reference sequence). The V gene lost 2 bases and the J gene lost 8 bases, with 15 bases spanning the gap. Written as DNA, the CDR3 is TGCAGTGCTAGATCTGGGGGGAGGGGGGGGGAGCTGTTTTTT. Its protein is CSARSGGRGGELFF.

This clonotype was counted ten times or more. V gene TRBV7-9 combines with J gene TRBJ2-7; 7 nucleotides agree with TRBD2. Germline V lookup: CDR1 SEHNR, CDR2 FQNEAQ (reference sequence). This CDR3 contains 15 residues. With 4 bases clipped from V and 0 bases from J, the junction kept 6 bases outside the gene matches. CDR3 DNA sequence: TGTGCCAGCAGCTCCCGGGACTACTCCTCCTACGAGCAGTACTTC. Amino acids: CASSSRDYSSYEQYF.

In its sample, this clonotype was seen many times. V is TRBV27 and J is TRBJ2-2; D ambiguous. The V gene lost 6 bases and the J gene lost 3 bases, with 14 bases spanning the gap. Germline V gene lookup returns CDR1 MNHEY and CDR2 SMNVEV (reference sequence). The length of the CDR3 is 15 residues. The CDR3 loop reads CASSPPLTDTGELFF. The CDR3 nucleotides are TGTGCCAGCAGCCCTCCGTTGACCGACACCGGGGAGCTGTTTTTT.

This clonotype was recorded many times. The V call is TRBV24-1, the J call TRBJ2-2; D is unresolved. V was cut by 9 bases and J by 6 bases, with 13 bases left in between. From germline, CDR1 is KGHDR and CDR2 SFDVKD. CDR3 length equals 13 residues. The CDR3 region is CATRRVCPGELFF. The CDR3 DNA reads TGTGCCACCCGCCGAGTTTGCCCCGGGGAGCTGTTTTTT.

This clonotype came up many times. V usage is TRBV4-1 and J usage is TRBJ2-5; possible D gene TRBD2, 6 bases. This CDR3 has 14 residues. Between the trimmed V and J ends, which lost 1 base and 5 bases, there was a span of 11 bases. Germline V gene sequence: CDR1 MGHRA, CDR2 YSYEKL. CDR3 in DNA: TGCGCCAGCAGCCAAGTGGGGGGTGGCGAGACCCAGTACTTC. Translated: CASSQVGGGETQYF.

J is TRBJ1-5 and V is TRBV20-1; possibly TRBD1 for D (5 bases). CDR3 length equals 12 residues. Germline CDR1 reads DFQATT; CDR2 reads SNEGSKA (reference sequence). DNA for the CDR3: TGCATTTCTAGGGGCTCCCCCCAGCCCCAGCATTTT. Translated: CISRGSPQPQHF.

This clonotype was recorded many times. This sequence joins TRBV27 and TRBJ2-7; D is unresolved. V was clipped by 5 bases and J by 1 base, with 21 bases between them. Germline lookup yields CDR1 MNHEY and CDR2 SMNVEV (reference sequence). This CDR3 is 17 amino acids long. The DNA of the CDR3 is TGTGCCAGCAGTGCTATGGCCAAGGGCGGTCGGTCCTACGAGCAGTACTTC. Its protein product is CASSAMAKGGRSYEQYF.

This clonotype was observed once. A much bigger clone sits one base away, suggesting this may be a read error. The rearrangement joins TRBV6-2 or TRBV6-3 to TRBJ1-5; D not resolved. Trimming cost V 1 base and J 9 bases, with 16 bases left between them. CDR1 MNHEY and CDR2 SVGEGT come from the germline V gene. CDR3 length: 15 residues. This CDR3 reads CASSYWNSGGGPQHF. For the CDR3, the DNA is TGTGCCAGCAGTTACTGGAACTCAGGCGGAGGGCCCCAGCATTTT.

The count of this clonotype is one. The CDR3 sequence: CASSPGLTVQTNTGELFF. The CDR3 DNA reads as TGTGCCAGCAGTCCCGGGCTGACGGTGCAAACAAACACCGGGGAGCTGTTTTTT. The J gene is TRBJ2-2, the V gene TRBV6-4; no clear D. Germline CDR1 MRHNA, CDR2 SNTAGT. This CDR3 comprises 18 residues. The germline V and J ends were trimmed by 5 bases and 2 bases, with 21 bases remaining between them.

About this clonotype itself: This probably arose from a read error, given a far larger clone one base away. V and J are TRBV6-5 and TRBJ2-5; the match to TRBD1 covers 8 bases. The CDR3 contains 14 residues. V lost 2 bases, J lost 9 bases, and 8 bases stayed unmatched. The V gene's germline CDR1 is MNHEY and CDR2 SVGAGI. The CDR3 here is CASSYAQGAEAQYF. CDR3 sequence (DNA): TGTGCCAGCAGTTACGCTCAGGGGGCCGAGGCCCAGTACTTC.

Concerning this clonotype: This sequence may be a read error, since a much larger clone differs from it by one base. The V and J genes are TRBV6-5 and TRBJ2-5; 10 positions match TRBD1. The CDR3 loop spans 18 amino acids. The trim removed 0 bases at V and 4 bases at J, leaving 11 bases unmatched. Germline values: CDR1 MNHEY, CDR2 SVGAGI. CDR3 sequence: CASSYSLWTGGVRETQYF. CDR3 in DNA: TGTGCCAGCAGTTACTCCCTGTGGACAGGGGGGGTCAGAGAGACCCAGTACTTC.

The sample holds many counts of this clonotype. The CDR3 sequence is CSARGGGGVAFF. For the CDR3, the DNA is TGCAGTGCTCGGGGAGGGGGCGGGGTAGCTTTCTTT. J is TRBJ1-1 and V is TRBV20-1, with 7 bases fitting TRBD1. The J segment lost 10 bases and the V segment lost 5 bases, leaving 10 bases of the junction unmatched. In germline, CDR1 is DFQATT, CDR2 SNEGSKA (reference sequence). The CDR3 is 12 residues long.

This clonotype was seen many times. The CDR3, as DNA: TGCGCCAGCAGCTTGGATCGTGAGACCCAGTACTTC. This gives the protein CASSLDRETQYF. The chain uses TRBV5-1 and TRBJ2-5; D call uncertain. Deletions cut 0 bases from V and 5 bases from J, with 5 bases between. Germline V lookup: CDR1 SGHRS, CDR2 YFSETQ. CDR3 length equals 12 residues.

In regard to this clonotype: The conserved closing phenylalanine or tryptophan is absent in this CDR3, likely reflecting a read error. The genes are TRBV28 and TRBJ1-2, with D possibly TRBD1 on 6 matching bases. This CDR3 has 16 residues. Germline loops: CDR1 MDHEN, CDR2 SYDVKM. CDR3 residues: CASSLSRRQVNYGYTS. In DNA form, the CDR3 reads TGTGCCAGTAGTTTGAGTAGGAGACAGGTCAACTATGGCTACACCTCC.